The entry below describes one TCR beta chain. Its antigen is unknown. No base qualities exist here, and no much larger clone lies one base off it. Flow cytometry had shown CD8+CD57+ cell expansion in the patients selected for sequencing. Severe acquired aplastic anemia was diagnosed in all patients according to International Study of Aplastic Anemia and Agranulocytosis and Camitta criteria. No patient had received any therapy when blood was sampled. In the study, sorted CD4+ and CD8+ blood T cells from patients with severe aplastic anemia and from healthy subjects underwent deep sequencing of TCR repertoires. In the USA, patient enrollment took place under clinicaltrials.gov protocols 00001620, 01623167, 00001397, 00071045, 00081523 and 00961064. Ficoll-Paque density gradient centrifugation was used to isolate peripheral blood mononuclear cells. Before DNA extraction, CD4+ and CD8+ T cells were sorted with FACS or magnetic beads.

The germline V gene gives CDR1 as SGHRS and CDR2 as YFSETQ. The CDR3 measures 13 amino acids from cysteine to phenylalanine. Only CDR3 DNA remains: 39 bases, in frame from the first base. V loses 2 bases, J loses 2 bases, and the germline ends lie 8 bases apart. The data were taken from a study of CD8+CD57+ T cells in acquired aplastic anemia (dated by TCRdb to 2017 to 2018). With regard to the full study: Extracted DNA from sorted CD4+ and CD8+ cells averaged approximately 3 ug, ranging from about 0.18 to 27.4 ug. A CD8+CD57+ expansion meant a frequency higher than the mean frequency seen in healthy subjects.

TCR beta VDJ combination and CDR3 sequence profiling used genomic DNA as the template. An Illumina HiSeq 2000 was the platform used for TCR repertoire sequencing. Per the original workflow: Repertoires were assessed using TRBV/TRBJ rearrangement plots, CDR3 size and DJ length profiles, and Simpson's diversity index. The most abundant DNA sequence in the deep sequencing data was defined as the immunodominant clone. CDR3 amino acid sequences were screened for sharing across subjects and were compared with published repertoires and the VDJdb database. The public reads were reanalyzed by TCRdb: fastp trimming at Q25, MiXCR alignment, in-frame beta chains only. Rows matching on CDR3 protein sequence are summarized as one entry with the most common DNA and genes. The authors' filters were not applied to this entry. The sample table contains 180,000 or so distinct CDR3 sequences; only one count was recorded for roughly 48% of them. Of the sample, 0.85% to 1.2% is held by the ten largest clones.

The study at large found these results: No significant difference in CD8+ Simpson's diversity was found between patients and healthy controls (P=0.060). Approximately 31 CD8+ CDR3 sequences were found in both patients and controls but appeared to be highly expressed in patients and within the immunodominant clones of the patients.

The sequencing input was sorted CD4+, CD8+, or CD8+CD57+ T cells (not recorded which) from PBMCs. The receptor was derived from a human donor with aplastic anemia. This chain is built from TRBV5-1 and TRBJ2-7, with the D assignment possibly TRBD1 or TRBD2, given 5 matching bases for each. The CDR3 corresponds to CASSLEGTYEQYF. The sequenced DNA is TGCGCCAGCAGCTTAGAGGGGACCTACGAGCAGTACTTC.